This TCR beta chain was identified in a study of tumor-infiltrating lymphocytes in primary liver carcinoma. Background on the study: Aged between 30 and 69 years, the patients were men and women. Study outcomes and limitations: Left bulk and unsorted, the samples did not allow CD4+ and CD8+ repertoires to be compared. The study found a significantly higher top-250-clone fraction in tumors than in blood (p = 0.039).

The CDR3 has 10 residues. In germline, CDR1 is MNHNS, CDR2 SASEGT. Researchers generated TCR beta cDNA from 500 to 600 ng of total RNA, relying on a constant-region primer. Slightly modified ARM-PCR, run as three nested multiplex PCR rounds, produced the TCR beta libraries. It was with TRBV1-TRBV30 forward primers and a C-beta reverse primer that the first two PCR rounds were run, at approximately 10 cycles each. From the multiplex PCR reads, TCRdb called clonotypes with MiXCR, one entry per CDR3 protein. The sample lists approximately 210,000 distinct CDR3 sequences; less than 70% were seen once. Germline DNA was also extracted, and blood RNA was taken from unsorted whole blood. In advance of surgery, roughly 4 milliliters of peripheral blood were collected. This clonotype showed up just once. The antigen remains undetermined.

Material for sequencing was peripheral blood. The sequence derives from a woman aged 55-70 years with primary liver carcinoma and hepatitis B virus infection. The chain uses TRBV6-1 and TRBJ2-1; the D gene is possibly TRBD2 (5 bases). CDR3 residues: CASGDNEQFF. CDR3 nucleotides: TGTGCGTCCGGGGACAATGAGCAGTTCTTC.